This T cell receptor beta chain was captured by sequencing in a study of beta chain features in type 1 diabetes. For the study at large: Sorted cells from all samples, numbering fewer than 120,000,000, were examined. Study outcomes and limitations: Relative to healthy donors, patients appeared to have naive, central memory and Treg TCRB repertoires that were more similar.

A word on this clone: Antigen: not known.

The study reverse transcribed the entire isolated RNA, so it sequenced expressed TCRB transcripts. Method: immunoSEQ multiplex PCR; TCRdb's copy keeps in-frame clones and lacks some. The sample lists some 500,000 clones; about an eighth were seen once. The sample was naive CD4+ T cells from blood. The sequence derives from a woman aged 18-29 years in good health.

Here the CDR3 DNA reads TGTGCCAGCTCACTCGCCCTCCGGCAAGCGCGGCGATACAATGAGCAGTTCTTC. It specifies CASSLALRQARRYNEQFF. The J gene is TRBJ2-1, the V gene TRBV18; D unclear. The V and J ends lost 4 bases and 4 bases respectively, with 23 bases between them. In germline, CDR1 is KGHSH, CDR2 LQKENI. CDR3 length: 18 residues.